This entry lists 9 T cell receptor beta chains sequenced from one sample in a study of OX40 agonist ivuxolimab in advanced cancers. The data were produced by immunoSEQ multiplex PCR, yet TCRdb's version contains in-frame clones alone and is incomplete. Among 40,000 to 60,000 clones listed, about 93% were seen once. The sample in question was CD4+ or CD8+ T cells sorted from blood, obtained in a trial of the OX40 agonist ivuxolimab. The receptor source for this set is an adult with an advanced solid tumor such as melanoma, head and neck, liver or kidney cancer.

This chain connects TRBV28 to TRBJ2-5; 10 bases align to TRBD1. Trimming took 6 bases from V and 7 from J; bases not matched to a gene: 11. Germline assignment: CDR1 MDHEN and CDR2 SYDVKM. The CDR3 covers 15 residues. The CDR3 reads CASRDLDRGSGTQYF. As DNA, the CDR3 is TGTGCCAGCAGAGACCTGGACAGGGGGTCTGGGACCCAGTACTTC. Full variable domain (missing parts from reference TRBV28 and TRBJ2-5): DVKVTQSSRYLVKRTGEKVFLECVQDMDHENMFWYRQDPGLGLRLIYFSYDVKMKEKGDIPEGYSVSREKKERFSLILESASTNQTSMYLCASRDLDRGSGTQYFGPGTRLLVL.

The chain uses TRBV11-2 and TRBJ2-7, with TRBD1 identical over 11 bases. The CDR3 is made up of 15 amino acids. Per germline, CDR1 SGHAT and CDR2 FQNNGV. After removal of 1 base from V and 3 bases from J, the junction contained 2 bases not matched to a gene. The CDR3 protein is CASSLVGTGGYEQYF. CDR3 nucleotides: TGTGCCAGCAGCTTAGTTGGGACAGGGGGCTACGAGCAGTACTTC.

The chain carries TRBV5-1 and TRBJ2-1, with TRBD1 matching over 9 bases. After removal of 4 bases from V and 3 bases from J, the junction contained 5 bases not matched to a gene. The V gene's germline CDR1 is SGHRS and CDR2 YFSETQ. This CDR3 contains 15 residues. CDR3 protein: CASSPGQGNYNEQFF. CDR3 coding DNA: TGCGCCAGCAGCCCCGGACAGGGGAACTACAATGAGCAGTTCTTC.

The chain carries TRBV28 and TRBJ1-1; D might be TRBD1 (5 bases). Germline V gene lookup returns CDR1 MDHEN and CDR2 SYDVKM. The CDR3 is 17 amino acids. Trimming stripped 0 bases from V and 3 bases from J, with 17 bases between. The CDR3 sequence is CASSLWGGMNRDTEAFF. DNA of the CDR3: TGTGCCAGCAGTTTATGGGGGGGGATGAACCGGGACACTGAAGCTTTCTTT.

Here the CDR3 reads CASLKGGTIYNEQFF. DNA of the CDR3: TGTGCCAGCCTCAAGGGCGGAACAATCTACAATGAGCAGTTCTTC. The chain employs TRBV28 and TRBJ2-1; D is uncertain. This CDR3 is 15 amino acids long. Looked up from germline, CDR1 is MDHEN and CDR2 is SYDVKM. Trimming shortened V by 8 bases and J by 3 bases, and 17 bases separated the two germline ends.

This clone came up once. V is TRBV28 and J is TRBJ2-1; possibly TRBD2 for D (5 bases). The CDR3 contains 13 residues. Germline CDR1 reads MDHEN; CDR2 reads SYDVKM. Trimming shortened V by 3 bases and J by 7 bases, and 10 bases separated the two germline ends. In DNA, the CDR3 is TGTGCCAGCAGTTTGGGTGGCGGGAATGAGCAGTTCTTC. Translation gives CASSLGGGNEQFF.

This clone was recorded once. V gene TRBV5-1 combines with J gene TRBJ2-2; either TRBD1 or TRBD2 may fit D (6 bases each). The CDR3 totals 15 residues. Germline-derived CDR1 and CDR2 are SGHRS and YFSETQ. V gave up 1 base and J gave up 4 bases, with 11 bases separating them. CDR3 nucleotide sequence: TGCGCCAGCAGCTTGACGGGGGCACGCACCGGGGAGCTGTTTTTT. Translation gives CASSLTGARTGELFF.

The CDR3 DNA reads as TGTGCCAGCAGCGCTTTTGGGGGCTCCGAGGAGCAGTACTTC. It yields the protein CASSAFGGSEEQYF. The chain couples TRBV9 to TRBJ2-7; a weak D match, TRBD1 (6 bases). Trimming took 3 bases from V and 7 from J, leaving 17 bases between them. The CDR3 has 14 residues. The germline gives CDR1 SGDLS, CDR2 YYNGEE. The full variable domain, in which reference TRBV9 and TRBJ2-7 provide the parts outside the CDR3, is DSGVTQTPKHLITATGQRVTLRCSPRSGDLSVYWYQQSLDQGLQFLIQYYNGEERAKGNILERFSAQQFPDLHSELNLSSLELGDSALYFCASSAFGGSEEQYFGPGTRLTVT.

In its sample, this clone was seen once. This rearrangement joins TRBV10-1 to TRBJ2-7; possible D gene TRBD2, 6 bases. Trimming pared 4 bases from V and 6 bases from J, leaving 13 bases between. The CDR3 runs 13 residues. From germline, CDR1 is WNHNN and CDR2 SYGVQD (reference sequence). CDR3 amino acids: CASSVGSRAEQYF. The CDR3 DNA reads as TGCGCCAGCAGTGTCGGGAGCCGGGCCGAGCAGTACTTC.